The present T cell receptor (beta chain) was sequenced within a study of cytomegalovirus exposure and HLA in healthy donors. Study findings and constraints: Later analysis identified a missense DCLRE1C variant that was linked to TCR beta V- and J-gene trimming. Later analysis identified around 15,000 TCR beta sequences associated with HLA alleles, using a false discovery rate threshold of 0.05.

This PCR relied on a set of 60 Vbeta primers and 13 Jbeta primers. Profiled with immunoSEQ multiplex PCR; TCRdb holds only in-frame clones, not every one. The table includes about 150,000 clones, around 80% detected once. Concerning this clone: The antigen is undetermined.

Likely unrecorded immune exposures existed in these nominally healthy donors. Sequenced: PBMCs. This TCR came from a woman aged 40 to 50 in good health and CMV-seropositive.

The CDR3 region has the DNA TGTGCCAGCAGCCCGCTAGCGGGAGATGCAGATACGCAGTATTTT. Protein sequence: CASSPLAGDADTQYF. J is TRBJ2-3 and V is TRBV4-2, with TRBD2 matching over 10 bases. V lost 4 bases, J lost 4 bases, and 5 bases stayed unmatched. Germline V CDR1 and CDR2: LGHNA, YNFKEQ. The CDR3 has 15 amino acids.